Sequencing of this T cell receptor beta chain was carried out in a study of blood T cell repertoires in COVID-19. Background on the study: T cells, B-cell-depleted T cells, or PBMCs provided the cDNA or gDNA that served as material.

Original handling: How many nucleated cells were present was estimated from reference gene primer amplification. Clones were sequenced by immunoSEQ multiplex PCR, and TCRdb holds only the in-frame ones, with some missing. Clone size and the V and J calls come from that table; the DNA yielded D and trimming. The sample contains 290,000 or so clones, nearly 90% of which appear only once. The CDR3 has 17 residues. Trimming left V 5 bases short and J 0 bases short, with 14 bases between. Germline V gene sequence: CDR1 SEHNR, CDR2 FQNEAQ (reference sequence). Ages ranged from about 18 to 89 years, with residence in 24 US areas. Clinical histories supplied by participants themselves formed the basis of cohort assignment.

The chain couples TRBV7-9 to TRBJ1-6, with D possibly TRBD1 on 6 matching bases. The source of this sequence is a young woman with acute COVID-19. Material for sequencing was PBMCs or T cells enriched from blood (not recorded which). CDR3 protein: CASSETGKSSYNSPLHF. As DNA, the CDR3 is TGTGCCAGCAGCGAGACAGGAAAGAGCTCCTATAATTCACCCCTCCACTTT.